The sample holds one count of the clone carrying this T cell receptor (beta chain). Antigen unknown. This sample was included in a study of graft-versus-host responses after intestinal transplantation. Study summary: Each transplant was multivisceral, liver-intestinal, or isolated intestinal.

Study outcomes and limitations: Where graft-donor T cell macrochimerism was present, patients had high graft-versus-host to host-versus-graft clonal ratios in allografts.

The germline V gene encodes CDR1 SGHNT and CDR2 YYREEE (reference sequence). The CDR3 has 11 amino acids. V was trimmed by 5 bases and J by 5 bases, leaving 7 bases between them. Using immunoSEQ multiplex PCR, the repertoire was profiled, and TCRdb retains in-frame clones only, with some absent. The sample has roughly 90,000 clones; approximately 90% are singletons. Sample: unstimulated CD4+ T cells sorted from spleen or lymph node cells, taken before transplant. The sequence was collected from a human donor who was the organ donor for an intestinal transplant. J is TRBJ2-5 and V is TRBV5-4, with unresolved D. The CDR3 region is CASSIPETQYF. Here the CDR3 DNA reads TGTGCCAGCAGTATCCCGGAGACCCAGTACTTC. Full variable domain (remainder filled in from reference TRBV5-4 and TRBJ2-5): ETGVTQSPTHLIKTRGQQVTLRCSSQSGHNTVSWYQQALGQGPQFIFQYYREEENGRGNFPPRFSGLQFPNYSSELNVNALELDDSALYLCASSIPETQYFGPGTRLLVL.